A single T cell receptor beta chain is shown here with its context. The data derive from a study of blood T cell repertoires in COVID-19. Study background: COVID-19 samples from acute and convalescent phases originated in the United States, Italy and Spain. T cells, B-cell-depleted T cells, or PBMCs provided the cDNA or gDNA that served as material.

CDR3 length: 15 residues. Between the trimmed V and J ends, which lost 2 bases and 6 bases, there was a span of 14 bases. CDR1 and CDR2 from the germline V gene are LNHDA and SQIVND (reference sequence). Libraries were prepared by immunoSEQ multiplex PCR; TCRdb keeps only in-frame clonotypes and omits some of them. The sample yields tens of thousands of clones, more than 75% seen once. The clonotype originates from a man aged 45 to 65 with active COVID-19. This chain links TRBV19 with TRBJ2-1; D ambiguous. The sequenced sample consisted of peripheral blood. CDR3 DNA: TGTGCCAGTAGTATACCACTTCTCCGTACCAATGAGCAGTTCTTC. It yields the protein CASSIPLLRTNEQFF.